A selection of T cell receptor beta chains follows, all from one sample in a study of cytomegalovirus exposure and HLA in healthy donors. Method: immunoSEQ multiplex PCR; TCRdb's copy keeps in-frame clones and lacks some. This sample's table has roughly 190,000 clones. Sequencing used PBMCs. The origin of the receptors is a woman between 18 and 29 years old in good health and CMV-seropositive. The CDR3 runs from the conserved cysteine through the conserved F or W. Each record gives: D gene, J gene, V gene, CDR3 DNA, CDR3 protein. The D gene is left open where the match is weak.

TRBD1,TRBJ1-2,TRBV5-1,TGCGCCAGCAGCGTATGGACAGGGCATGATGGCTACACCTTC,CASSVWTGHDGYTF
TRBD1,TRBJ2-3,TRBV2,TGTGCCAGCAACAGGGGAAGCACAGATACGCAGTATTTT,CASNRGSTDTQYF
-,TRBJ1-4,TRBV6-5,TGTGCCAGCAGTTTCCGGGGGGGTGGAAAACTGTTTTTT,CASSFRGGGKLFF
TRBD1,TRBJ1-1,TRBV7-9,TGTGCCAGCAGCCATACAGGACAGGGCTTTAACACTGAAGCTTTCTTT,CASSHTGQGFNTEAFF
TRBD2,TRBJ2-3,TRBV6-1,TGTGCCAGCAGTCCAGCGGGAGCACCAGATACGCAGTATTTT,CASSPAGAPDTQYF
TRBD1,TRBJ1-2,TRBV6-1,TGTGCCAGCTCAGGGACAGAAGCTAACTATGGCTACACCTTC,CASSGTEANYGYTF
-,TRBJ2-2,TRBV25-1,TGTGCCAGCCGCGCGCAGGGGTCGATGAACACCGGGGAGCTGTTTTTT,CASRAQGSMNTGELFF
-,TRBJ2-5,TRBV7-9,TGTGCCAGCAGCATTCCAGCCGGGTCCCTAGGAAGGGAGACCCAGTACTTC,CASSIPAGSLGRETQYF
-,TRBJ2-7,TRBV2,TGTGCCAGCAGCGGACAGCCGGGTTCCTACGAGCAGTACTTC,CASSGQPGSYEQYF
-,TRBJ2-3,TRBV18,TGTGCCAGCTCACCCACTAGCGATCTTCGAGGGGGTACGCAGTATTTT,CASSPTSDLRGGTQYF
-,TRBJ1-5,TRBV4-3,TGCGCCAGCAGCCAAGAAGTTGGGGGCAGGGGTGGCAATCAGCCCCAGCATTTT,CASSQEVGGRGGNQPQHF
TRBD2,TRBJ2-5,TRBV6-1,TGTGCCAGCAGTGAAGGGGTGGGGGGACTAGCGGGCCTGGAGACCCAGTACTTC,CASSEGVGGLAGLETQYF
-,TRBJ1-4,TRBV4-2,TGTGCCAGCAGTCGCGGACAGTCGGTGGAGGAAAAACTGTTTTTT,CASSRGQSVEEKLFF